This record looks at one TCR beta chain sequence and its context. The antigen remains unidentified. The sample is drawn from a study of T cell responses to AZD1222 COVID-19 vaccine. The CDR3 runs to 13 residues. Trimming at V came to 5 bases and at J to 7 bases, leaving 4 bases not matched to a gene. The germline V gene encodes CDR1 LNHDA and CDR2 SQIVND (reference sequence). General study results and limits: At 160-218 and 743-854, vaccine-associated CD4 TCRs were dominant, and they spanned spike. Reportedly, nearly half the spike-specific TCRs target unmutated variant regions.

Measured with immunoSEQ multiplex PCR; TCRdb has only the in-frame clones, and not every one. In the table there are 90,000 to 140,000 clones, 75% to 90% of which are singletons. The V call is TRBV19, the J call TRBJ1-5; 8 bases agree with TRBD1. This material consisted of peripheral blood, taken 28 days after the second AZD1222 dose. This TCR was sampled from an adult who received the AZD1222 COVID-19 vaccine. The CDR3 region is CASSEDRDQPQHF. In DNA, the CDR3 is TGTGCCAGTAGTGAGGACAGGGACCAGCCCCAGCATTTT. The full variable domain, completed using reference TRBV19 and TRBJ1-5, is DGGITQSPKYLFRKEGQNVTLSCEQNLNHDAMYWYRQDPGQGLRLIYYSQIVNDFQKGDIAEGYSVSREKKESFPLTVTSAQKNPTAFYLCASSEDRDQPQHFGDGTRLSIL.